A selection of T cell receptor beta chains follows, all from one sample in a study of identical twins. From the 5' RACE reads, TCRdb called clonotypes with MiXCR, one entry per CDR3 protein. The sample includes approximately 1.8 million distinct CDR3 sequences, about 30% seen only once; the top ten take 0.25% to 0.3%. The sequenced material came from cord blood. The receptors were gathered from a newborn girl in good health. The CDR3 runs from the conserved cysteine through the conserved F or W. The D gene is left open where the match is weak.

>TRBD2|TRBV6-1|16|TRBJ2-3
CASSEASSGGTDTQYF
>.|TRBV29-1|11|TRBJ1-2
CSVDSSGGYTF
>.|TRBV20-1|12|TRBJ2-7
CSARLVDEEQYF
>.|TRBV24-1|11|TRBJ2-1
CAPIVGNEQFF
>TRBD2|TRBV5-1|15|TRBJ2-5
CASSFGGGPNNEQYF
>TRBD2|TRBV5-4|16|TRBJ2-1
CASSLAASGEGNEQFF
>.|TRBV29-1|14|TRBJ1-5
CSSVVGPANQPQHF
>TRBD1|TRBV9|16|TRBJ1-4
CASSARTGAEGEELFF
>.|TRBV21-1|18|TRBJ2-4
CASSKEMTSGSSKNIQYF
>TRBD2|TRBV4-2|18|TRBJ2-3
CASSRGLAGGPGTDTQYF
>TRBD1|TRBV10-3|17|TRBJ2-2
CAISESRDRVFSGELFF
>TRBD1|TRBV5-5|16|TRBJ2-3
CASSLVAGGLTGTQYF
>.|TRBV20-1|14|TRBJ1-2
CSASFGGVAYGYTF
>TRBD1|TRBV7-9|14|TRBJ2-7
CASGKTGGNYEQYF
>.|TRBV27|13|TRBJ1-5
CASSLGPTQPQHF
>.|TRBV10-3|16|TRBJ1-5
CAISVAAGAQGQPQHF
>.|TRBV9|13|TRBJ1-2
CASSNPGNYGYTF